Each of the 22 T cell receptor beta chains below was sequenced from the same sample in a study of blood T cells in healthy people across ages. Then a second PCR, running about 7 to 11 cycles, was carried out with a sample-barcoded 5' primer and a J-beta primer mix. MiXCR, run by TCRdb on the 5' RACE reads, gives a single entry per CDR3 protein. The table includes fewer than 700,000 distinct CDR3 sequences, around 48% detected once. Specimen: blood. These receptor sequences come from a man aged 80 or over in good health.

For this clonotype: One junction end does not reproduce the germline sequence, and a read error may be involved. The gene calls are TRBV5-1 and TRBJ2-7; D gene ambiguous. The CDR3 spans 12 residues. CDR1 SGHRS and CDR2 YFSETQ come from the germline V gene. CDR3 DNA sequence: TGCGCCAGCAGCTCCACCACCTACGGGCAGTACTTC. It specifies CASSSTTYGQYF. The full variable domain, rest sourced from reference TRBV5-1 and TRBJ2-7, is KAGVTQTPRYLIKTRGQQVTLSCSPISGHRSVSWYQQTPGQGLQFLFEYFSETQRNKGNFPGRFSGRQFSNSRSEMNVSTLELGDSALYLCASSSTTYGQYFGPGTRLTVT.

This clonotype was seen only a few times. V and J are TRBV7-2 and TRBJ2-2; no clear D gene. V lost 1 base and J lost 0, with 9 bases in between. The CDR3 is 16 residues long. The germline gives CDR1 SGHTA, CDR2 FQGNSA. The CDR3 spells CASSLVSGANTGELFF. The CDR3 nucleotides read TGTGCCAGCAGCTTAGTTTCCGGCGCGAACACCGGGGAGCTGTTTTTT.

The chain recombines TRBV20-1 with TRBJ1-1; 8 nucleotides match TRBD1. The germline CDR1 and CDR2 sequences are DFQATT and SNEGSKA (reference sequence). The V gene end was trimmed by 3 bases and the J gene end by 3 bases; junction bases not matched to a gene: 3. CDR3 length equals 13 residues. CDR3 sequence: CSASRGRHTEAFF. In DNA, the CDR3 is TGCAGTGCTAGCAGGGGGCGGCACACTGAAGCTTTCTTT.

The rearrangement joins TRBV10-3 to TRBJ2-3, with TRBD2 identical over 8 bases. Germline loops: CDR1 ENHRY, CDR2 SYGVKD. Losses at the gene ends were 2 bases for V and 0 bases for J; bases not matched to a gene: 4. CDR3 length: 16 residues. CDR3 DNA sequence: TGTGCCATCAGTGAGGGTTTAGCGGGAAGCACAGATACGCAGTATTTT. It translates to CAISEGLAGSTDTQYF.

This clonotype was recorded a few times. The V call is TRBV11-2, the J call TRBJ2-1; D may be TRBD1 (6 bases). Trimming removed 4 bases at V and 2 bases at J, with 12 bases between. Germline V gene lookup returns CDR1 SGHAT and CDR2 FQNNGV. This CDR3 is built from 15 residues. The CDR3 loop reads CASSSRQVPYNEQFF. The CDR3 coding sequence is TGTGCCAGCAGCTCCCGACAGGTACCCTACAATGAGCAGTTCTTC. The whole variable domain, filled in from reference TRBV11-2 and TRBJ2-1, reads EAGVAQSPRYKIIEKRQSVAFWCNPISGHATLYWYQQILGQGPKLLIQFQNNGVVDDSQLPKDRFSAERLKGVDSTLKIQPAKLEDSAVYLCASSSRQVPYNEQFFGPGTRLTVL.

The chain employs TRBV12-3 or TRBV12-4 and TRBJ1-2; a possible D gene is TRBD1 (6 bases). Trimming cost V 5 bases and J 6 bases, with 13 bases left between them. This CDR3 spans 13 amino acids. The CDR3 bases are TGTGCCAGCAGTCTACAGGGTGGCCATGGCTACACCTTC. Its translation is CASSLQGGHGYTF.

This clonotype was detected a few times. At one end the junction does not follow the germline gene, possibly because of a read error. The gene calls are TRBV20-1 and TRBJ2-3; D possibly corresponds to TRBD1 (6 bases). This CDR3 has 15 residues. The germline gives CDR1 DFQATT, CDR2 SNEGSKA (reference sequence). CDR3 residues: CSARDPTGNTYTQYF. The CDR3 region has the DNA TGCAGTGCTAGGGACCCGACAGGAAACACATATACGCAGTATTTT.

The chain is built from TRBV5-1 and TRBJ2-4, with 11 bases fitting TRBD2. TRBJ2-7 matches the DNA end more closely, so the J call is doubtful. Germline V lookup: CDR1 SGHRS, CDR2 YFSETQ. CDR3 length: 13 residues. CDR3 region: CASATSGSYEQYF. Here the CDR3 DNA reads TGCGCCAGCGCCACTAGCGGGAGCTACGAGCAGTACTTC.

This chain connects TRBV28 to TRBJ1-4; D possibly corresponds to TRBD1 (5 bases). Trimming pared 3 bases from V and 2 bases from J, leaving 13 bases between. Germline assignment: CDR1 MDHEN and CDR2 SYDVKM. The CDR3 totals 16 residues. CDR3 bases: TGTGCCAGCAGTTTTGGTGGACATTCCACTAATGAAAAACTGTTTTTT. It yields the protein CASSFGGHSTNEKLFF.

In nucleotides, the CDR3 is TGCAGTGCTAGAGACGGGAGCGGGATTTTAGATACGCAGTATTTT. It yields the protein CSARDGSGILDTQYF. The rearrangement uses TRBV20-1 and TRBJ2-3, with 7 bases matching TRBD2. CDR3 length: 15 residues. CDR1 is DFQATT and CDR2 is SNEGSKA in the germline V gene (reference sequence). After removal of 0 bases from V and 5 bases from J, the junction contained 8 bases not matched to a gene.

J is TRBJ2-1 and V is TRBV25-1, with TRBD1 identical over 7 bases. Germline V gene sequence: CDR1 MGHDK, CDR2 SYGVNS. The V and J ends lost 2 bases and 2 bases, in that order; junction bases with no gene match: 3. The CDR3 runs 15 residues. The CDR3 region is CASSENRGPYNEQFF. CDR3 sequence (DNA): TGTGCCAGCAGTGAAAACAGGGGCCCCTACAATGAGCAGTTCTTC.

This clonotype was observed a few times. The chain uses TRBV24-1 and TRBJ1-5, with D possibly matching TRBD1 (5 bases). V was trimmed by 5 bases and J by 3 bases, leaving 16 bases between them. The germline V gene has CDR1 KGHDR and CDR2 SFDVKD. The CDR3 is 16 residues long. The DNA of the CDR3 is TGTGCCACCAGTGCTGTTGGGTCGGGGCACAATCAGCCCCAGCATTTT. Translation gives CATSAVGSGHNQPQHF.

This clonotype was counted between two and nine times. This sequence joins TRBV12-3 or TRBV12-4 and TRBJ2-4; 11 bases align to TRBD2. The DNA end is a closer match to TRBJ2-7, so the J assignment may be wrong. CDR3 length equals 15 residues. In DNA, the CDR3 is TGTGCCAGCAGAATATCGACTAGCGGGGCTTACGAGCAGTACTTC. Protein product: CASRISTSGAYEQYF.

The chain employs TRBV29-1 and TRBJ2-1; D is ambiguous. The V gene's germline CDR1 is SQVTM and CDR2 ANQGSEA. The CDR3 runs to 12 residues. Trimming removed 4 bases from V and 10 bases from J, with 14 bases in between. The CDR3 DNA follows: TGCAGCGTTGGCTTCAGCGAAACCGAGCAGTTCTTC. As protein: CSVGFSETEQFF.

This clonotype has a handful of counts. This chain joins TRBV25-1 and TRBJ2-1; a possible D gene is TRBD2 (6 bases). CDR1 is MGHDK and CDR2 is SYGVNS in the germline V gene. Trimming removed 6 bases from V and 4 bases from J, with 13 bases in between. The CDR3 totals 14 residues. CDR3 nucleotide sequence: TGTGCCAGCAGGAGGCGCGGAGGGTACAATGAGCAGTTCTTC. It yields the protein CASRRRGGYNEQFF.

A word on this clonotype: With a much larger clone just one base away, this may be a read error. The rearrangement joins TRBV6-6 to TRBJ1-2; D is possibly TRBD1 (5 bases). This CDR3 is built from 15 residues. Germline lookup yields CDR1 MNHNY and CDR2 SVGAGI (reference sequence). CDR3 region: CACSYSRQGADGYTF. CDR3 nucleotides: TGTGCCTGCAGTTACTCGAGGCAGGGCGCAGATGGCTACACCTTC.

To note about this clonotype: Its ends do not fully match the called genes, so a read error is possible. V is TRBV7-9 and J is TRBJ2-1; 11 bases line up with TRBD2. The germline V gene has CDR1 SEHNR and CDR2 FQNEAQ (reference sequence). The CDR3 has 15 residues. The CDR3 here is CASRLAGGPINEQFF. CDR3 bases: TGTGCCAGCAGGTTAGCGGGAGGGCCCATCAATGAGCAGTTCTTC.

V usage is TRBV30 and J usage is TRBJ2-5; no clear D gene. The CDR3 loop spans 13 amino acids. The germline CDR1 and CDR2 sequences are GTSNPN and SVGIG (reference sequence). V shed 2 bases and J shed 5 bases, with 12 bases lying between them. The CDR3 nucleotides read TGTGCCTGGAGTAAGAAGGGCTGGGAGACCCAGTACTTC. Protein: CAWSKKGWETQYF.

In this sample, this clonotype turned up a few times. The V and J genes are TRBV7-3 and TRBJ2-1; tentative D call: TRBD2 (6 bases). V was trimmed by 7 bases and J by 1 base, leaving 14 bases between them. Germline V gives CDR1 SGHTA, CDR2 FQGTGA. This CDR3 comprises 15 residues. The CDR3 spells CASKERAGSYNEQFF. The CDR3 DNA reads as TGTGCCAGCAAAGAGCGGGCTGGGTCCTACAATGAGCAGTTCTTC.

The V call is TRBV29-1, the J call TRBJ2-7; 9 bases are shared with TRBD1. This CDR3 comprises 13 residues. After removal of 2 bases from V and 10 bases from J, the junction contained 9 bases not matched to a gene. The V gene's germline CDR1 is SQVTM and CDR2 ANQGSEA. CDR3 sequence reads: CSVEPDRGEAQYF. CDR3 in DNA: TGCAGCGTTGAACCCGACAGGGGGGAGGCCCAGTACTTC.

The chain combines TRBV6-1 with TRBJ1-5; possible D gene TRBD1, 5 bases. The CDR3 sequence is 14 residues long. V lost 6 bases and J 9 bases, leaving 18 bases between the germline ends. Germline V gene data show CDR1 as MNHNS and CDR2 as SASEGT. This chain's CDR3 is CASRPGDGTGPQHF. In nucleotides, the CDR3 is TGTGCCAGCAGACCCGGGGACGGCACTGGGCCCCAGCATTTT.

This clonotype was seen a few times. The chain is built from TRBV29-1 and TRBJ2-3; perhaps D is TRBD1 or TRBD2 (6 bases each). CDR1 is SQVTM, CDR2 ANQGSEA, per germline. The V gene lost 3 bases and the J gene lost 0 bases, with 10 bases spanning the gap. The CDR3 totals 14 residues. CDR3 residues: CSVEGAGSTDTQYF. CDR3 sequence (DNA): TGCAGCGTTGAGGGGGCGGGGAGCACAGATACGCAGTATTTT.